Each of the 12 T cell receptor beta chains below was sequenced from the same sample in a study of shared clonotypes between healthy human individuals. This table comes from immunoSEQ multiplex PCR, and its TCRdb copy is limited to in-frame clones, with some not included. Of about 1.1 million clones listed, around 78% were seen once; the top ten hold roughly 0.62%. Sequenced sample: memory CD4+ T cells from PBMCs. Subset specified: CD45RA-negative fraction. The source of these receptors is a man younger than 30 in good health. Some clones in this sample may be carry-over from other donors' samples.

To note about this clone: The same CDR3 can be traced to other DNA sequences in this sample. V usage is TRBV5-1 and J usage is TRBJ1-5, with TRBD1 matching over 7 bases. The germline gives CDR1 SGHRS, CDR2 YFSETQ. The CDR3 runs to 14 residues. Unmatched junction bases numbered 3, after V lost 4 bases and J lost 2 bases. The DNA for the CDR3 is TGCGCCAGCAGCCCCGGACAGGGCAATCAGCCCCAGCATTTT. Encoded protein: CASSPGQGNQPQHF.

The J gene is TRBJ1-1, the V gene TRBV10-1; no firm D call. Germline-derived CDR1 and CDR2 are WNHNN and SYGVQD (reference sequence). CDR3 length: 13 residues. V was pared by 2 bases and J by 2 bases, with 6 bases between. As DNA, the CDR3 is TGCGCCAGCAGTGAGAGGCTTAACACTGAAGCTTTCTTT. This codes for CASSERLNTEAFF.

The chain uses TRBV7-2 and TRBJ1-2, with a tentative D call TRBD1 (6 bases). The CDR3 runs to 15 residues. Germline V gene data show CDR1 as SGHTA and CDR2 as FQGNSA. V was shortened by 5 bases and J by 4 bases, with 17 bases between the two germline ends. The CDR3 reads CASSPGGGLGYGYTF. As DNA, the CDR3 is TGTGCCAGCAGCCCAGGCGGGGGGCTCGGCTATGGCTACACCTTC.

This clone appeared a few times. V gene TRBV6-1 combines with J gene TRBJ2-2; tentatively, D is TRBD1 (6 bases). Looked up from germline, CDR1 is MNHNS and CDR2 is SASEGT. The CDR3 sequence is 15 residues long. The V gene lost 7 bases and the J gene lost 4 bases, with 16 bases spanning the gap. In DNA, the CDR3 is TGTGCCAGCACCCCTACAGGGTATGGCACCGGGGAGCTGTTTTTT. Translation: CASTPTGYGTGELFF.

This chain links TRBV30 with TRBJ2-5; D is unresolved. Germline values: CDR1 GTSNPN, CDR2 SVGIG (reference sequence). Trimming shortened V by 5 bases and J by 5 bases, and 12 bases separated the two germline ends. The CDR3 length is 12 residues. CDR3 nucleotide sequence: TGTGCCTGGGGGCAGTTTGGGGAGACCCAGTACTTC. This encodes CAWGQFGETQYF.

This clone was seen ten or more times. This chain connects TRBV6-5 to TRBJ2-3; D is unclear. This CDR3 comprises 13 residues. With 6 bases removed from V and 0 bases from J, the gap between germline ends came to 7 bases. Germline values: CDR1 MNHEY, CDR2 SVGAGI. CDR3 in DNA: TGTGCCAGCAGGGGTCGGAGCACAGATACGCAGTATTTT. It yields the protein CASRGRSTDTQYF.

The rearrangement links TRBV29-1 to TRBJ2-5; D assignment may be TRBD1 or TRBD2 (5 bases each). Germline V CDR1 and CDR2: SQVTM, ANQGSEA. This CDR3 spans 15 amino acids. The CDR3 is CSAAGDVSPQETQYF. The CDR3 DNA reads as TGCAGTGCTGCCGGGGACGTCTCGCCTCAAGAGACCCAGTACTTC.

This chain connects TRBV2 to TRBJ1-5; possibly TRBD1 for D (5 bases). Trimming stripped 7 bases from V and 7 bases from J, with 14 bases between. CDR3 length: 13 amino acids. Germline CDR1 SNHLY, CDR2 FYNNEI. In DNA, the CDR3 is TGTGCCAGCACGGGCCAGGGTGAACAGCCCCAGCATTTT. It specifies CASTGQGEQPQHF.

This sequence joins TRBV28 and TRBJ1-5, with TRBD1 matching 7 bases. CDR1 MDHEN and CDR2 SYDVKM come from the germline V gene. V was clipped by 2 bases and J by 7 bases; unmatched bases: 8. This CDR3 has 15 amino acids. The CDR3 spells CASSLGQAGSQPQHF. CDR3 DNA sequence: TGTGCCAGCAGTTTAGGACAGGCAGGGAGCCAGCCCCAGCATTTT. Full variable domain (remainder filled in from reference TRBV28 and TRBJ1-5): DVKVTQSSRYLVKRTGEKVFLECVQDMDHENMFWYRQDPGLGLRLIYFSYDVKMKEKGDIPEGYSVSREKKERFSLILESASTNQTSMYLCASSLGQAGSQPQHFGDGTRLSIL.

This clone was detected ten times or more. The CDR3: CASSHPLGLYNEQFF. The CDR3 DNA is TGTGCCAGCAGCCATCCCCTGGGGCTCTACAATGAGCAGTTCTTC. The chain uses TRBV4-2 and TRBJ2-1, with D perhaps matching TRBD1 (5 bases). Germline CDR1 is LGHNA and CDR2 is YNFKEQ. CDR3 length: 15 residues. V lost 3 bases, J lost 3 bases, and 12 bases lay in between.

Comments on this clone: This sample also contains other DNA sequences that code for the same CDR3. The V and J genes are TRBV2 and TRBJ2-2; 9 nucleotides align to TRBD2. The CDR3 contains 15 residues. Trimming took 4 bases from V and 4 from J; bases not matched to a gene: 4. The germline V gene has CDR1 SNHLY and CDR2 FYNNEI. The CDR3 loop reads CASSGGLARTGELFF. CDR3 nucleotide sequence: TGTGCCAGCAGTGGGGGACTAGCCCGCACCGGGGAGCTGTTTTTT.

In nucleotides, the CDR3 is TGTGCCAGCAGCTACCGGACAGGCCCCTTGAGCAATCAGCCCCAGCATTTT. Its translation is CASSYRTGPLSNQPQHF. The chain links TRBV7-2 to TRBJ1-5; 7 nucleotides line up with TRBD1. CDR1 is SGHTA and CDR2 is FQGNSA in the germline V gene. J lost 1 base, V lost 4 bases, and 10 bases had no gene match. CDR3 size: 17 residues.